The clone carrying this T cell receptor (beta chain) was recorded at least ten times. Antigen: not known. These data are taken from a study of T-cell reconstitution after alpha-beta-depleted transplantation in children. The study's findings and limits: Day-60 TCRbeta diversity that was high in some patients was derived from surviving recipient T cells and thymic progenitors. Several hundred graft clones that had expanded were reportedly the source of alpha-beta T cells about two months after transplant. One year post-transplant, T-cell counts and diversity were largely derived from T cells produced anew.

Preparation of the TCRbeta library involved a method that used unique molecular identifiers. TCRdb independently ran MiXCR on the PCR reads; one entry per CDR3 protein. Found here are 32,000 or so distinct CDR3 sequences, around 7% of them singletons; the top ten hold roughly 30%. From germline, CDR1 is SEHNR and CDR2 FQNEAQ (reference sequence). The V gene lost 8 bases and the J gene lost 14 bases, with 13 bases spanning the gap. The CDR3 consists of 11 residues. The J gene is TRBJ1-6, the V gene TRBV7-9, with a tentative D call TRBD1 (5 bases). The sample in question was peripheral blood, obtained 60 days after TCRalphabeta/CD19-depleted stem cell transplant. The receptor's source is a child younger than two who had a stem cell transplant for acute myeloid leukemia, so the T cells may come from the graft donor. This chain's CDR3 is CASLSGPTLHF. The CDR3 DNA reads TGTGCCAGCCTGTCGGGGCCTACCCTCCACTTT. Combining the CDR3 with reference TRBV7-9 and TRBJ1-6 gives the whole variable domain DTGVSQNPRHKITKRGQNVTFRCDPISEHNRLYWYRQTLGQGPEFLTYFQNEAQLEKSRLLSDRFSAERPKGSFSTLEIQRTEQGDSAMYLCASLSGPTLHFGNGTRLTVT.